These 20 T cell receptor beta chains were sequenced from one sample in a study of neurological immune-mediated disorders. Using its own MiXCR run on the 5' RACE reads, TCRdb lists one record per CDR3 protein. This sample has approximately 59,000 distinct CDR3 sequences, with approximately 5.3% found just once. Sequenced sample: PBMCs. These TCRs come from a human donor with multiple sclerosis. The donor label of this sample is uncertain.

This clonotype was found many times. The genes are TRBV11-2 and TRBJ2-1; no clear D. The germline V gene has CDR1 SGHAT and CDR2 FQNNGV. The CDR3 is made up of 15 amino acids. V was cut by 0 bases and J by 7 bases, with 13 bases left in between. The CDR3 loop reads CASSLDLVSQNEQFF. The CDR3 bases are TGTGCCAGCAGCTTAGATCTTGTCAGCCAGAATGAGCAGTTCTTC.

Many counts were recorded for this clonotype. The V call is TRBV9, the J call TRBJ2-3, with D unresolved. Germline V CDR1 and CDR2: SGDLS, YYNGEE. The CDR3 covers 14 residues. Trimming took 2 bases from V and 0 from J, leaving 7 bases between them. The CDR3 bases are TGTGCCAGCAGCGTTGGGTCTAGCACAGATACGCAGTATTTT. Protein sequence: CASSVGSSTDTQYF.

This clonotype was seen at least ten times. The rearrangement joins TRBV7-9 to TRBJ2-7, with 12 positions matching TRBD1. V gave up 5 bases and J gave up 7 bases; unmatched junction bases: 9. This CDR3 contains 15 residues. Germline V gene sequence: CDR1 SEHNR, CDR2 FQNEAQ (reference sequence). The CDR3: CASSPQGQGAGEQYF. CDR3 DNA sequence: TGTGCCAGCAGCCCACAGGGACAGGGGGCCGGGGAGCAGTACTTC.

This clonotype was counted many times. The V gene is TRBV5-1, the J gene TRBJ2-3, with 8 nucleotides matching TRBD2. CDR1 and CDR2 (germline): SGHRS, YFSETQ. Losses at the gene ends were 5 bases for V and 2 bases for J; bases not matched to a gene: 7. CDR3 length: 15 residues. The CDR3 reads CASSPGGGDTDTQYF. CDR3 nucleotide sequence: TGCGCCAGCAGTCCCGGGGGGGGAGACACAGATACGCAGTATTTT.

In its sample, this clonotype was seen a few times. CDR3 sequence reads: CASSFTRADTQYF. CDR3 DNA: TGCGCCAGCAGCTTTACAAGGGCAGATACGCAGTATTTT. The rearrangement links TRBV5-1 to TRBJ2-3; D unresolved. Germline CDR1 reads SGHRS; CDR2 reads YFSETQ. The CDR3 runs 13 residues. V lost 2 bases and J lost 4, with 8 bases in between.

In its sample, this clonotype was seen many times. This rearrangement joins TRBV7-9 to TRBJ2-7; 7 positions match TRBD1. The CDR3 spans 13 residues. V trimming: 3 bases; J trimming: 2 bases; junction bases outside the gene matches: 1. Per the germline V gene, CDR1 is SEHNR and CDR2 is FQNEAQ (reference sequence). CDR3 bases: TGTGCCAGCAGCTTTCAGGGGGCCTACGAGCAGTACTTC. This codes for CASSFQGAYEQYF.

This clonotype was counted at least ten times. This chain connects TRBV10-3 to TRBJ1-2; D is unclear. This CDR3 is built from 14 residues. Trimming pared 0 bases from V and 4 bases from J, leaving 9 bases between. Germline V gene lookup returns CDR1 ENHRY and CDR2 SYGVKD. CDR3 in amino acids: CAISESGGLYGYTF. CDR3 bases: TGTGCCATCAGTGAGTCGGGAGGGCTCTATGGCTACACCTTC.

This clonotype occurred many times. J is TRBJ2-2 and V is TRBV27, with TRBD1 matching 7 bases. Unmatched junction bases numbered 2, after V lost 3 bases and J lost 4 bases. Germline V gene data show CDR1 as MNHEY and CDR2 as SMNVEV (reference sequence). The CDR3 runs to 14 residues. CDR3 DNA: TGTGCCAGCAGTTTGACAGGGCTCACCGGGGAGCTGTTTTTT. Protein: CASSLTGLTGELFF.

The chain is built from TRBV20-1 and TRBJ1-5; maybe TRBD1 (6 bases). Trimming removed 1 base at V and 0 bases at J, with 16 bases between. The germline V gene encodes CDR1 DFQATT and CDR2 SNEGSKA (reference sequence). The CDR3 has 17 residues. This chain's CDR3 is CSARVLGQSVSNQPQHF. The CDR3 region has the DNA TGCAGTGCTAGAGTTTTAGGACAGAGTGTTAGCAATCAGCCCCAGCATTTT.

The chain links TRBV18 to TRBJ1-1; TRBD1 is a possible D gene (5 bases). The germline CDR1 and CDR2 sequences are KGHSH and LQKENI. V lost 5 bases to trimming and J lost 3 bases, with 7 bases between them. The CDR3 contains 12 residues. DNA of the CDR3: TGTGCCAGCTCAGGGGGGTACACTGAAGCTTTCTTT. It yields the protein CASSGGYTEAFF.

There are many counts of this clonotype. The chain carries TRBV28 and TRBJ1-5, with unresolved D. The CDR3 is made up of 13 amino acids. With 2 bases removed from V and 2 bases from J, the gap between germline ends came to 4 bases. Per the germline V gene, CDR1 is MDHEN and CDR2 is SYDVKM. The CDR3: CASSLQRNQPQHF. CDR3 coding DNA: TGTGCCAGCAGTTTACAACGCAATCAGCCCCAGCATTTT.

This clonotype appeared many times. The chain recombines TRBV5-1 with TRBJ1-1; no definite D call. This CDR3 comprises 12 residues. The ends were cut back, 6 bases at V and 2 bases at J, with 8 bases in the middle. CDR1 is SGHRS and CDR2 is YFSETQ in the germline V gene. CDR3 sequence (DNA): TGCGCCAGCAAAATGGGCAACACTGAAGCTTTCTTT. Translation gives CASKMGNTEAFF.

This clonotype was observed at least ten times. The rearrangement uses TRBV24-1 and TRBJ1-5, with 7 bases lining up with TRBD1. Germline V gives CDR1 KGHDR, CDR2 SFDVKD. CDR3 length: 14 amino acids. V lost 5 bases and J lost 6; bases outside the gene matches: 6. Here the CDR3 DNA reads TGTGCCACCAGTGGCAGGGGGGTAGGTCAGCCCCAGCATTTT. Amino acid sequence: CATSGRGVGQPQHF.

This clonotype was seen many times. V and J are TRBV10-3 and TRBJ1-2; D remains unclear. V lost 8 bases to trimming and J lost 5 bases, with 12 bases between them. Germline-derived CDR1 and CDR2 are ENHRY and SYGVKD. The CDR3 is 12 amino acids. CDR3 protein: CAIRGSGYGYTF. CDR3 bases: TGTGCCATCCGTGGCAGTGGATATGGCTACACCTTC.

The table lists this clonotype with many counts. This sequence joins TRBV5-4 and TRBJ2-1; the D gene is possibly TRBD2 (6 bases). The germline CDR1 and CDR2 sequences are SGHNT and YYREEE (reference sequence). CDR3 length: 14 amino acids. V was pared by 0 bases and J by 7 bases, with 11 bases between. CDR3 DNA: TGTGCCAGCAGCTTGGTTGCGGGGAGGAATGAGCAGTTCTTC. It specifies CASSLVAGRNEQFF.

This clonotype occurred many times. The J gene is TRBJ2-5, the V gene TRBV12-3 or TRBV12-4; D is unclear. The germline V and J ends were trimmed by 0 bases and 4 bases, with 9 bases remaining between them. This CDR3 is built from 14 residues. CDR3 coding DNA: TGTGCCAGCAGTTTAGCGACGAGAAGAGAGACCCAGTACTTC. Translating it yields CASSLATRRETQYF.

This clonotype was seen ten or more times. The V call is TRBV10-2, the J call TRBJ2-7, with D unresolved. The V and J ends lost 2 bases and 6 bases respectively, with 11 bases between them. The germline V gene encodes CDR1 WSHSY and CDR2 SAAADI. The CDR3 loop spans 13 amino acids. DNA for the CDR3: TGCGCCAGCAGTGAGGGCGTCTCCGGCGAGCAGTACTTC. Its translation: CASSEGVSGEQYF.

This clonotype appeared many times. The J gene is TRBJ1-1, the V gene TRBV18, with 7 bases lining up with TRBD1. CDR1 and CDR2 (germline): KGHSH, LQKENI. V lost 5 bases and J lost 0; bases outside the gene matches: 3. CDR3 length: 14 amino acids. The CDR3 nucleotides are TGTGCCAGCTCATTTGACAGGGTGAACACTGAAGCTTTCTTT. It codes for CASSFDRVNTEAFF. Combining the CDR3 with reference TRBV18 and TRBJ1-1 gives the whole variable domain NAGVMQNPRHLVRRRGQEARLRCSPMKGHSHVYWYRQLPEEGLKFMVYLQKENIIDESGMPKERFSAEFPKEGPSILRIQQVVRGDSAAYFCASSFDRVNTEAFFGQGTRLTVV.

This clonotype has at least ten counts. V usage is TRBV20-1 and J usage is TRBJ2-1; D remains ambiguous. The V end lost 0 bases, the J end lost 4 bases, and 7 bases lay between the germline ends. CDR3 size: 13 residues. CDR1 DFQATT and CDR2 SNEGSKA come from the germline V gene (reference sequence). The CDR3 protein is CSAREAAYNEQFF. DNA for the CDR3: TGCAGTGCTAGAGAGGCAGCATACAATGAGCAGTTCTTC.

This clonotype was observed a few times. This chain uses TRBV5-5 with TRBJ1-3; 7 nucleotides agree with TRBD1. The germline gives CDR1 SGHKS, CDR2 YYEKEE (reference sequence). V shed 5 bases and J 2 bases; nucleotides not matched to a gene: 10. The CDR3 has 16 residues. Here the CDR3 reads CASRKDRITPGNTIYF. Written as DNA, the CDR3 is TGTGCCAGCAGGAAGGACAGGATTACGCCTGGAAACACCATATATTTT.